The 17 T cell receptor beta chains presented below share a single source sample, sequenced in a study of T cell repertoires in cytomegalovirus infection. Their antigen targets remain unknown. TCRdb recomputed calls from the reads with MiXCR, one row per CDR3 protein. The sample shows 550,000 to 850,000 distinct CDR3 sequences, 30% to 40% of them seen only once. The sample consisted of cultured PBMCs, taken from culture after CMV antigen stimulation. The receptors shown here come from a human donor in good health (CMV status not recorded). Some clones in this sample may be carry-over from other donors' samples.

The chain combines TRBV25-1 with TRBJ1-5; D call uncertain. The V gene lost 3 bases and the J gene lost 1 base, with 7 bases spanning the gap. In germline, CDR1 is MGHDK, CDR2 SYGVNS. The CDR3 contains 14 residues. The CDR3: CASSDYRSNQPQHF. The CDR3 DNA is TGTGCCAGCAGTGACTACAGAAGCAATCAGCCCCAGCATTTT.

This clonotype has a handful of counts. The chain is built from TRBV15 and TRBJ1-6, with TRBD1 as a possible D gene (5 bases). The CDR3 covers 16 residues. V shed 0 bases and J shed 7 bases, with 13 bases lying between them. Per the germline V gene, CDR1 is LNHNV and CDR2 is YYDKDF (reference sequence). The CDR3 loop reads CATSRERDGLNSPLHF. The CDR3 DNA is TGTGCCACCAGCAGAGAGCGGGACGGCTTAAATTCACCCCTCCACTTT.

This chain connects TRBV12-3 or TRBV12-4 to TRBJ1-6; maybe TRBD1 (5 bases). The length of the CDR3 is 13 residues. V shed 6 bases and J shed 8 bases, with 11 bases lying between them. CDR3 region: CASRGPQDSPLHF. The CDR3 DNA sequence: TGTGCCAGCAGGGGACCCCAGGATTCACCCCTCCACTTT.

The chain combines TRBV11-2 with TRBJ2-7, with 7 bases aligning to TRBD2. The CDR3 covers 16 residues. Germline CDR1 is SGHAT and CDR2 is FQNNGV. V lost 5 bases and J lost 1; bases outside the gene matches: 11. CDR3 region: CASSPLRREGSYEQYF. The CDR3 nucleotides are TGTGCCAGCAGCCCCCTTAGAAGGGAGGGATCCTACGAGCAGTACTTC.

The chain couples TRBV14 to TRBJ1-2; possible D gene TRBD1, 5 bases. V dropped 3 bases and J dropped 0 bases, with 11 bases sitting between them. The germline gives CDR1 SGHDN, CDR2 FVKESK. The CDR3 spans 15 residues. The CDR3 sequence is CASSHWDRSNYGYTF. The CDR3 DNA follows: TGTGCCAGCAGCCACTGGGACCGCTCTAACTATGGCTACACCTTC.

In this sample, this clonotype turned up once. The chain links TRBV29-1 to TRBJ1-4; no reliable D call. Looked up from germline, CDR1 is SQVTM and CDR2 is ANQGSEA. This CDR3 comprises 12 residues. V lost 6 bases and J lost 5, with 10 bases in between. CDR3 protein: CSVETANEKLFF. CDR3 bases: TGCAGCGTCGAGACGGCGAATGAAAAACTGTTTTTT.

The V and J genes are TRBV11-2 and TRBJ2-1; a possible D gene is TRBD1 (5 bases). Per the germline V gene, CDR1 is SGHAT and CDR2 is FQNNGV. The CDR3 has 16 amino acids. V lost 3 bases, J lost 2 bases, and 14 bases lay in between. In DNA form, the CDR3 reads TGTGCCAGCAGCTTGCAGGGTGGGAATCCCTACAATGAGCAGTTCTTC. It specifies CASSLQGGNPYNEQFF.

This clonotype was detected only a few times. The chain recombines TRBV7-2 with TRBJ1-2; D is undetermined. The V end was cut by 2 bases, the J end by 8 bases, with 18 bases between. The germline CDR1 and CDR2 sequences are SGHTA and FQGNSA. CDR3 length: 15 amino acids. The CDR3 nucleotides are TGTGCCAGCAGCTTATATTCCCGACCGAGTTCCGGCTACACCTTC. Residues: CASSLYSRPSSGYTF.

V usage is TRBV7-9 and J usage is TRBJ1-4, with D possibly matching TRBD1 (5 bases). V was clipped by 4 bases and J by 8 bases, with 14 bases between them. The CDR3 is 14 amino acids. CDR1 is SEHNR, CDR2 FQNEAQ, per germline (reference sequence). DNA of the CDR3: TGTGCCAGCAGCTCCGGGTTTAGGGGAGAAAAACTGTTTTTT. It translates to CASSSGFRGEKLFF.

With regard to this clonotype: A much bigger clone sits one base away, suggesting this may be a read error. The chain employs TRBV7-2 and TRBJ1-5, with 10 bases identical to TRBD1. CDR1 is SGHTA and CDR2 is FQGNSA in the germline V gene. V dropped 5 bases and J dropped 5; count of bases not matched to a gene: 6. The CDR3 extends over 15 amino acids. CDR3 region: CASSLLTGGDQPQHF. As DNA, the CDR3 is TGTGCCAGCAGCCTCCTGACAGGGGGCGATCAGCCCCAGCATTTT.

This clonotype was seen only a few times. The chain employs TRBV7-8 and TRBJ2-3, with TRBD2 as a possible D gene (6 bases). Germline V gene sequence: CDR1 SGHVS, CDR2 FQNEAQ. The CDR3 spans 16 residues. The V end lost 6 bases, the J end lost 3 bases, and 19 bases lay between the germline ends. The CDR3 nucleotides are TGTGCCAGCAGTTCAAGGTCAACTAGCATGACAGATACGCAGTATTTT. It specifies CASSSRSTSMTDTQYF.

The chain employs TRBV6-6 and TRBJ1-2, with D perhaps TRBD1 (6 bases). V was shortened by 6 bases and J by 3 bases, with 11 bases between the two germline ends. CDR1 and CDR2 (germline): MNHNY, SVGAGI (reference sequence). The CDR3 spans 13 residues. The CDR3 spells CASRGQSYYGYTF. The CDR3 nucleotides are TGTGCCAGCAGAGGACAGAGTTACTATGGCTACACCTTC.

The J gene is TRBJ2-1, the V gene TRBV12-3 or TRBV12-4; D uncertain. The CDR3 loop spans 14 amino acids. Trimming pared 7 bases from V and 2 bases from J, leaving 12 bases between. Here the CDR3 DNA reads TGTGCCAGCAACAAGAAGAGTCCCTACAATGAGCAGTTCTTC. Its protein product is CASNKKSPYNEQFF.

A few counts support this clonotype. This chain links TRBV20-1 with TRBJ2-2; 7 bases match TRBD1. CDR1 is DFQATT, CDR2 SNEGSKA, per germline (reference sequence). This CDR3 region has 16 residues. The V and J ends lost 3 bases and 1 base, in that order; junction bases with no gene match: 8. The DNA for the CDR3 is TGCAGTGCTAGCCATTCAAGGACAGGGAACACCGGGGAGCTGTTTTTT. The encoded protein is CSASHSRTGNTGELFF.

The genes are TRBV28 and TRBJ2-5; no clear D. V lost 0 bases, J lost 5 bases, and 7 bases lay in between. There are 13 residues in the CDR3. From germline, CDR1 is MDHEN and CDR2 SYDVKM. The CDR3 loop reads CASSLWALETQYF. The CDR3 bases are TGTGCCAGCAGTTTATGGGCCCTGGAGACCCAGTACTTC.

This clonotype was counted only a few times. The chain couples TRBV20-1 to TRBJ2-1, with a weak D call TRBD1 (6 bases). The CDR3 runs to 15 residues. The V gene lost 5 bases and the J gene lost 4 bases, with 18 bases spanning the gap. Germline loops: CDR1 DFQATT, CDR2 SNEGSKA (reference sequence). CDR3 region: CSALREPGEYNEQFF. The CDR3 nucleotides are TGCAGTGCTCTTCGAGAGCCAGGGGAGTACAATGAGCAGTTCTTC.

This clonotype was found once. This chain uses TRBV5-1 with TRBJ2-7, with D hard to call. The germline CDR1 and CDR2 sequences are SGHRS and YFSETQ. The CDR3 length is 13 residues. V gave up 4 bases and J gave up 3 bases, with 11 bases separating them. CDR3 protein: CASSPTLGYEQYF. Here the CDR3 DNA reads TGCGCCAGCAGCCCGACCTTAGGCTACGAGCAGTACTTC.